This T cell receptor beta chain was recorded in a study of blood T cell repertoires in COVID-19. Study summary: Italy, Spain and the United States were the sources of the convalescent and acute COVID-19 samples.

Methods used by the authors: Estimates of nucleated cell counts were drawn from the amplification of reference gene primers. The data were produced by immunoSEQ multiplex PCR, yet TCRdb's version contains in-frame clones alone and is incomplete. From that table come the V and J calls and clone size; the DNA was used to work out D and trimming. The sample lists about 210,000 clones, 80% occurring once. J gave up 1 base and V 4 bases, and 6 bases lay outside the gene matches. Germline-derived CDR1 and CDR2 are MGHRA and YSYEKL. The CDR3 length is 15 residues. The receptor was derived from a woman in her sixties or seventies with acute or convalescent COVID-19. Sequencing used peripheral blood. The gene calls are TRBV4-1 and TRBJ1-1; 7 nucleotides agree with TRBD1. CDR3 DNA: TGCGCCAGCAGCCGAACCAGGGGGTGGAACACTGAAGCTTTCTTT. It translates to CASSRTRGWNTEAFF.